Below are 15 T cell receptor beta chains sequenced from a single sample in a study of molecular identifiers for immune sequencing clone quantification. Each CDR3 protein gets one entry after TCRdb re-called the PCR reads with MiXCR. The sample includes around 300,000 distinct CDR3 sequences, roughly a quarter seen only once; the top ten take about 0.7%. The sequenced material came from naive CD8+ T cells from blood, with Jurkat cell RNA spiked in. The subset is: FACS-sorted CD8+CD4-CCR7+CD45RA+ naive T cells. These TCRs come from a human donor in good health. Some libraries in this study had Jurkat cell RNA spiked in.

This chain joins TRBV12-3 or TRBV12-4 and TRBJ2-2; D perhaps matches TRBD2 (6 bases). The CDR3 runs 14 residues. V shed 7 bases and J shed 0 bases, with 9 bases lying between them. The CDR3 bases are TGTGCCAGCACCCTAGCGCCGAACACCGGGGAGCTGTTTTTT. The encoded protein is CASTLAPNTGELFF.

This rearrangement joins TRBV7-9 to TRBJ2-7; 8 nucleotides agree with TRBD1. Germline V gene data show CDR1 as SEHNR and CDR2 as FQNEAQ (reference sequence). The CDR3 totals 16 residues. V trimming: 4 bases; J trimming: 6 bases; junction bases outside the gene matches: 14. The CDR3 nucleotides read TGTGCCAGCAGCTCACCTAACAGGGGGACGCGAAGCGAGCAGTACTTC. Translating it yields CASSSPNRGTRSEQYF.

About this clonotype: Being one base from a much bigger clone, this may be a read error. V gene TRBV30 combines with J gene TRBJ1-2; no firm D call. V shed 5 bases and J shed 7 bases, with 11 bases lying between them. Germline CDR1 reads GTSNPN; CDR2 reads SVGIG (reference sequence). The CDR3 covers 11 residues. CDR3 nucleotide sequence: TGTGCCTGGTCCGCGAGTCCTGGCTACACCTTC. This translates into CAWSASPGYTF. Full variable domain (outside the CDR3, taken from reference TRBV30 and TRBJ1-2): SQTIHQWPATLVQPVGSPLSLECTVEGTSNPNLYWYRQAAGRGLQLLFYSVGIGQISSEVPQNLSASRPQDRQFILSSKKLLLSDSGFYLCAWSASPGYTFGSGTRLTVV.

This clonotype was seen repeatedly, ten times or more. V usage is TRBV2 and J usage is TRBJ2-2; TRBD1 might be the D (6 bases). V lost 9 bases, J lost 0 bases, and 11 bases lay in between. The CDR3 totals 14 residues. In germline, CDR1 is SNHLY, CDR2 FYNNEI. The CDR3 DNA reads TGTGCCAGTACCGGGACAACGAACACCGGGGAGCTGTTTTTT. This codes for CASTGTTNTGELFF.

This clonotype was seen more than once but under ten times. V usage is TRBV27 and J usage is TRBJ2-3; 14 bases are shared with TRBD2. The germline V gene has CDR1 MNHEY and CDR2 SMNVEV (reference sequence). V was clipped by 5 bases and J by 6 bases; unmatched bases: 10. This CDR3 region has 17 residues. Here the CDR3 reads CASSLGLAGGYGDTQYF. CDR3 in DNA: TGTGCCAGCAGTCTCGGACTAGCGGGAGGTTACGGTGATACGCAGTATTTT.

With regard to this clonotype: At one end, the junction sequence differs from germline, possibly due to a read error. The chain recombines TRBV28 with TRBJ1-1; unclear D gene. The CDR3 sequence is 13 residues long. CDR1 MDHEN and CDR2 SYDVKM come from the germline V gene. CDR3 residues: CASGLMLNTEAFF. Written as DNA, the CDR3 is TGTGCCAGCGGTTTAATGTTGAACACTGAAGCTTTCTTT.

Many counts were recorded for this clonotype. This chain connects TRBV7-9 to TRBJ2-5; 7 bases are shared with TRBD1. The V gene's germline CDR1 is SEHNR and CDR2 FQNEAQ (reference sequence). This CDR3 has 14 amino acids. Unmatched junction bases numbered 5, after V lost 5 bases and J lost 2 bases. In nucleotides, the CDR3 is TGTGCCAGCAGCCCAGACAGGGATCAAGAGACCCAGTACTTC. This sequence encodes CASSPDRDQETQYF. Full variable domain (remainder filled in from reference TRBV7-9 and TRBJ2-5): DTGVSQNPRHKITKRGQNVTFRCDPISEHNRLYWYRQTLGQGPEFLTYFQNEAQLEKSRLLSDRFSAERPKGSFSTLEIQRTEQGDSAMYLCASSPDRDQETQYFGPGTRLLVL.

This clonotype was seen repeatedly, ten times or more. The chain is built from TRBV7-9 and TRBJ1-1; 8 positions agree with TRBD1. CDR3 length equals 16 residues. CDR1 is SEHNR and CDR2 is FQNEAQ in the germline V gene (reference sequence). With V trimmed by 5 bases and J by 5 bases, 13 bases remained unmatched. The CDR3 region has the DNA TGTGCCAGCAGCCTCGGACAGGGCGGGCTCGGGACTGAAGCTTTCTTT. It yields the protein CASSLGQGGLGTEAFF.

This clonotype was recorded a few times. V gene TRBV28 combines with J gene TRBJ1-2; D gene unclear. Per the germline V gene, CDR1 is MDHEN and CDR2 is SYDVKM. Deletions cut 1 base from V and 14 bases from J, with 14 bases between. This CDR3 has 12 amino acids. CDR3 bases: TGTGCCAGCAGTTTATCCCCCGTTGGATTTACCTTC. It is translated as CASSLSPVGFTF.

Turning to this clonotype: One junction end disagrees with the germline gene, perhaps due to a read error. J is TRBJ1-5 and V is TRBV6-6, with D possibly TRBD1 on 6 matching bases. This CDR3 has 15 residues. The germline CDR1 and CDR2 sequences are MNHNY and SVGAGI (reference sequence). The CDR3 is CASSHSSGGNQPQHF. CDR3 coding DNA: TGTGCCAGCAGTCACTCGTCAGGGGGCAATCAGCCCCAGCATTTT.

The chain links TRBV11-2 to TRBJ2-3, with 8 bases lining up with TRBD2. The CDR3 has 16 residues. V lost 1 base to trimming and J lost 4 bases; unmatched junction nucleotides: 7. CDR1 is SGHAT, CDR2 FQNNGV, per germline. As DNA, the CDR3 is TGTGCCAGCAGCTTAGTGGGTAGCGGGGCCGCAGATACGCAGTATTTT. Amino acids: CASSLVGSGAADTQYF.

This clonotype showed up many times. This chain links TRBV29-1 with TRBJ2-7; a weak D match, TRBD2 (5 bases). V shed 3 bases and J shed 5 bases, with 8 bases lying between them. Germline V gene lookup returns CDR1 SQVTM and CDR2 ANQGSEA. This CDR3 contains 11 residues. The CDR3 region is CSVDTGDEQYF. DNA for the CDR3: TGCAGCGTTGACACCGGGGACGAGCAGTACTTC.

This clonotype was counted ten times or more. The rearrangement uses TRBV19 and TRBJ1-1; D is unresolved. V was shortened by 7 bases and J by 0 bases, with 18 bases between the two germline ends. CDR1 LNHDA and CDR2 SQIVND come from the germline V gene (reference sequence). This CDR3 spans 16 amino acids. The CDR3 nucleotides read TGTGCCAGTACCTCTCCCCCGGCAGTCTTGAACACTGAAGCTTTCTTT. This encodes CASTSPPAVLNTEAFF.

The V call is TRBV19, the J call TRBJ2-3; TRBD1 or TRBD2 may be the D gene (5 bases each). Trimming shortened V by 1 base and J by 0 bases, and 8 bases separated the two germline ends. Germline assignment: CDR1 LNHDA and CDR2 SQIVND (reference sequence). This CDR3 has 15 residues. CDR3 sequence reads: CASSIGDESTDTQYF. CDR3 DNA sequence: TGTGCCAGTAGTATAGGGGACGAGAGCACAGATACGCAGTATTTT.

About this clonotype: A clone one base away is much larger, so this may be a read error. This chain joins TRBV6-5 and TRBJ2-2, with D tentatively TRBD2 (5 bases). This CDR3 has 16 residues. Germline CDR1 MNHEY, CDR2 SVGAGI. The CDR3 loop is CASSYSNIRVAGEPFF. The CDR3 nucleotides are TGTGCCAGCAGTTACTCGAATATCAGAGTAGCCGGGGAGCCGTTTTTT.